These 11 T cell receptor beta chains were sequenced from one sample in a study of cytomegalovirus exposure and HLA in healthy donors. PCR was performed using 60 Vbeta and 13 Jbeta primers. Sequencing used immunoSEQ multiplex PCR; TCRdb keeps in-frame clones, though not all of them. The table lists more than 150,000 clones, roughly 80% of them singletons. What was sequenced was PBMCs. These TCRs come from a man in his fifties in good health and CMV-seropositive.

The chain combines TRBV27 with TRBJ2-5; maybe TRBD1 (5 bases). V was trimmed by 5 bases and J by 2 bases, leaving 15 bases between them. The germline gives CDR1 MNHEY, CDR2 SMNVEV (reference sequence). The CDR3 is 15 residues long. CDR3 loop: CASSPAAGFQETQYF. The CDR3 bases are TGTGCCAGCAGTCCCGCGGCAGGGTTTCAAGAGACCCAGTACTTC.

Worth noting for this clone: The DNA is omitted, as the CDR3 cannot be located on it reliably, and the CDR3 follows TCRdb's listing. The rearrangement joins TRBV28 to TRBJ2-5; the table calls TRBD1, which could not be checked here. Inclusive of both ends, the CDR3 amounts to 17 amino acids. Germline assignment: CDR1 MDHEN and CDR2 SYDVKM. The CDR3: CASRPLRGQYILETQYF.

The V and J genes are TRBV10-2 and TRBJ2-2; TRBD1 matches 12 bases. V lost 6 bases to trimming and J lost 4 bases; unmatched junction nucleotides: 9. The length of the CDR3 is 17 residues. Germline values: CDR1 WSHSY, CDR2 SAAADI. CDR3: CASRIIMGQGATGELFF. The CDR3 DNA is TGCGCCAGCAGAATAATTATGGGACAGGGGGCCACCGGGGAGCTGTTTTTT.

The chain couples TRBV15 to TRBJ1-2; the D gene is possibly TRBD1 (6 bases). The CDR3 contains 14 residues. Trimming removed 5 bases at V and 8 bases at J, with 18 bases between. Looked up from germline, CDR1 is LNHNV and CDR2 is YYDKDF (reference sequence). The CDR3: CATSRGEQGGGYTF. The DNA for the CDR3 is TGTGCCACCAGCCGGGGGGAACAGGGCGGGGGCTACACCTTC.

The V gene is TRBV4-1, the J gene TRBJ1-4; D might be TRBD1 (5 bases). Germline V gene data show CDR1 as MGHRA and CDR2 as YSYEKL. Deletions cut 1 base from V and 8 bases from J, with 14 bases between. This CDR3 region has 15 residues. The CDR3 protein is CASSQVGALGEKLFF. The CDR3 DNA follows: TGCGCCAGCAGCCAAGTAGGGGCGCTCGGGGAAAAACTGTTTTTT.

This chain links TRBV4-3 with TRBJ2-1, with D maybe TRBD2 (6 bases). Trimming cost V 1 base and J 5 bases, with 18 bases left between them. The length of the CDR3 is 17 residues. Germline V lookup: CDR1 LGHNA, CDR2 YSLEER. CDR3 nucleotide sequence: TGCGCCAGCAGCCAAGTTGTGGCAGGCGGGATGAACAATGAGCAGTTCTTC. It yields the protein CASSQVVAGGMNNEQFF.

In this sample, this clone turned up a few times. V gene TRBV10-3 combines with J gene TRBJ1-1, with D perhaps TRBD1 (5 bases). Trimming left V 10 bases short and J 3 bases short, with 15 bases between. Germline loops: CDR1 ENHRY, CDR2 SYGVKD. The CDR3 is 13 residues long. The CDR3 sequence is CATRDSGDTEAFF. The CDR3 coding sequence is TGTGCCACTAGGGACTCGGGGGACACTGAAGCTTTCTTT.

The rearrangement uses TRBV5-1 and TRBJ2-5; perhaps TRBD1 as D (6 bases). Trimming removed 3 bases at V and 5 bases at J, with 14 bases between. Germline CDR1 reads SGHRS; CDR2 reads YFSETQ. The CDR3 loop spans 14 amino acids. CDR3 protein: CASSSTVTGETQYF. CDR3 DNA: TGCGCCAGCAGCTCAACAGTTACAGGGGAGACCCAGTACTTC.

The CDR3 DNA reads as TGTGCCAGTAGTATCGAGTCCGGGGAGCTGTTTTTT. Translation: CASSIESGELFF. The chain employs TRBV19 and TRBJ2-2; no reliable D call. Germline CDR1 LNHDA, CDR2 SQIVND (reference sequence). The CDR3 runs to 12 residues. Trimming pared 3 bases from V and 6 bases from J, leaving 5 bases between. Using reference TRBV19 and TRBJ2-2 for the parts outside the CDR3, the full variable domain is DGGITQSPKYLFRKEGQNVTLSCEQNLNHDAMYWYRQDPGQGLRLIYYSQIVNDFQKGDIAEGYSVSREKKESFPLTVTSAQKNPTAFYLCASSIESGELFFGEGSRLTVL.

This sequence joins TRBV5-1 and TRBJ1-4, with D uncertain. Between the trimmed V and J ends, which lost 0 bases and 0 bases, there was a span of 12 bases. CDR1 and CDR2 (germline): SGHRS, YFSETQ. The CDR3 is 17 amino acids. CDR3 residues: CASSLGRDYTTNEKLFF. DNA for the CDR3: TGCGCCAGCAGCTTGGGGAGAGACTATACAACTAATGAAAAACTGTTTTTT.

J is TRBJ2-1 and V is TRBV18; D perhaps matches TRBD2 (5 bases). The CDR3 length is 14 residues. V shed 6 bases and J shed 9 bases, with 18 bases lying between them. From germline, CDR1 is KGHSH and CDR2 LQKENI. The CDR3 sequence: CASSTLGRDIEQFF. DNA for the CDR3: TGTGCCAGCTCCACGTTGGGCCGGGATATTGAGCAGTTCTTC.